This T cell receptor (beta chain) was captured in a study of Ad26.COV2.S vaccination and SARS-CoV-2 variants. Study information: Participants got Ad26.COV2.S intramuscularly, once or twice 56 days apart.

Described treatment: some 20 received Ad26.COV2.S at low or high dose, single or two shots; about 5 received placebo; per-sample allocation not given. Following the first vaccine or placebo injection, samples were taken on day 63. Vaccination used an Ad26 vector expressing Wuhan-strain SARS-CoV-2 spike. The CDR3 length is 13 residues. Trimming took off 1 base at V and 13 bases at J, with 16 bases between the two ends. Germline CDR1 and CDR2: SGHAT and FQNNGV. Generated by immunoSEQ multiplex PCR, the TCRdb table keeps only in-frame clones and is missing some. The sample lists approximately 300,000 clones, about 82% occurring once.

The specimen comprised peripheral blood, sampled in a trial of Ad26.COV2.S vaccine versus placebo. The chain recombines TRBV11-2 with TRBJ1-1; D gene ambiguous. This receptor was identified in a person aged 18 to 59 who received the Ad26.COV2.S COVID-19 vaccine or a placebo. The CDR3 DNA reads as TGTGCCAGCAGCTTAGCTTTTGTATCCGAGGTTTTCTTT. Translating it yields CASSLAFVSEVFF.